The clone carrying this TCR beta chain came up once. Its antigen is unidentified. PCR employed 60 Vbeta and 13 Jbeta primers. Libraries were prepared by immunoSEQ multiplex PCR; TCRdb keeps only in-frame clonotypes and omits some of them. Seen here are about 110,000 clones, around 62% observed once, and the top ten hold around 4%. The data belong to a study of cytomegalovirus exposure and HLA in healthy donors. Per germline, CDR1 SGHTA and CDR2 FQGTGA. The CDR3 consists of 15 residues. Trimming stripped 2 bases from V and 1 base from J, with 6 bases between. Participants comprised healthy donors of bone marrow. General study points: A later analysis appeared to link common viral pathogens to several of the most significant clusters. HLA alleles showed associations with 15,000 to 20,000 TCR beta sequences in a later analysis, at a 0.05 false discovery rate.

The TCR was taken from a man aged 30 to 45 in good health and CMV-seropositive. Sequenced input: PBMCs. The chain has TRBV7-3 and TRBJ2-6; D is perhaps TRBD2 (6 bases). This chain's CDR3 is CASSLGGSGANVLTF. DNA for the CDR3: TGTGCCAGCAGCTTAGGGGGGTCTGGGGCCAACGTCCTGACTTTC.